This TCR beta chain was profiled in a study of blood T cell repertoires in COVID-19. Study in general: COVID-19 samples collected from the United States, Italy and Spain covered acute and convalescent phases. Sample material is recorded as cDNA or gDNA derived from T cells, B-cell-depleted T cells, or PBMCs.

Authors' processing steps: Estimation of nucleated cell counts was performed using reference gene primer amplification. The repertoire was sequenced with immunoSEQ multiplex PCR; TCRdb's copy has only in-frame clones and lacks some. V, J and clone size were drawn from that table, and D and trimming were deduced from the DNA. The sample records about 220,000 clones, about 90% being singletons. Germline values: CDR1 MDHEN, CDR2 SYDVKM. V shed 5 bases and J shed 0 bases, with 14 bases lying between them. The CDR3 consists of 15 residues. Input material: peripheral blood. The chain uses TRBV28 and TRBJ2-7; maybe TRBD2 (6 bases). The sequence was collected from a man aged 40-49 years with active or convalescent COVID-19. CDR3 bases: TGTGCCAGCAGTCCCGGGACTGCTAGCTCCTACGAGCAGTACTTC. It is translated as CASSPGTASSYEQYF.